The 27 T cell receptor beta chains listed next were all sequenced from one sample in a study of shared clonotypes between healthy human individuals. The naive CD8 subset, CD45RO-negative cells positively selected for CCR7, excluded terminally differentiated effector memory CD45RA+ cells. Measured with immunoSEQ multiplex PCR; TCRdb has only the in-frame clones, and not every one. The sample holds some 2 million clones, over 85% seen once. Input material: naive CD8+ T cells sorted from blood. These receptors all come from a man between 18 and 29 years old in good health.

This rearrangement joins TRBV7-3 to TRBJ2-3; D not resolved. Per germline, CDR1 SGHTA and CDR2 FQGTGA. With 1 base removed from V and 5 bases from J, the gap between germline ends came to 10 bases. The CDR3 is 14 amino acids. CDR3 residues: CASSLIGSIDTQYF. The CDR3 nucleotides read TGTGCCAGCAGCTTAATTGGAAGTATAGATACGCAGTATTTT.

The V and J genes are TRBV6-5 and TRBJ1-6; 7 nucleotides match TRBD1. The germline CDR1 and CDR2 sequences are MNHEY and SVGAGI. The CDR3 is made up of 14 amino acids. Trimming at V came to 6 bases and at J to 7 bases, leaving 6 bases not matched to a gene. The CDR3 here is CASRATGTNSPLHF. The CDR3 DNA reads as TGTGCCAGCAGGGCGACAGGGACCAATTCACCCCTCCACTTT.

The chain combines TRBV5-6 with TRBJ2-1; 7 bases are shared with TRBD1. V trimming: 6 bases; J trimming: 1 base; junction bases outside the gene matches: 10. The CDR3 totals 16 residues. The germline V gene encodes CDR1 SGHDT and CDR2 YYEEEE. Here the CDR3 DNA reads TGTGCCAGCATACTCATGACAGGGACGTCCTACAATGAGCAGTTCTTC. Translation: CASILMTGTSYNEQFF.

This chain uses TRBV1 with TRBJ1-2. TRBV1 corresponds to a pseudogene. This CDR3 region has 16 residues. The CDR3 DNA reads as TGCACCAGCAGCCCCACCTGTGTGCGAAAGACCTATGGCTACACCTTC. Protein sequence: CTSSPTCVRKTYGYTF.

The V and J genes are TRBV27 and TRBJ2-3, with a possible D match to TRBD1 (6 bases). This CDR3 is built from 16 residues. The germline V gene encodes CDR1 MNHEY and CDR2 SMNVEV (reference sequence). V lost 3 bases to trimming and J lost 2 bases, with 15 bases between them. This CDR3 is CASSFQGLVPTDTQYF. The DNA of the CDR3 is TGTGCCAGCAGTTTTCAGGGGTTGGTCCCCACAGATACGCAGTATTTT.

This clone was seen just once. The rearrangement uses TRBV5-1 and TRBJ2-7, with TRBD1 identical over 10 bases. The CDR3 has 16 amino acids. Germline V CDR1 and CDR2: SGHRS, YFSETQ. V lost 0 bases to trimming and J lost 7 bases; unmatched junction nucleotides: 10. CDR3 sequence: CASSLASGTGVGEQYF. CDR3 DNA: TGCGCCAGCAGCTTGGCCTCCGGGACAGGGGTGGGAGAGCAGTACTTC.

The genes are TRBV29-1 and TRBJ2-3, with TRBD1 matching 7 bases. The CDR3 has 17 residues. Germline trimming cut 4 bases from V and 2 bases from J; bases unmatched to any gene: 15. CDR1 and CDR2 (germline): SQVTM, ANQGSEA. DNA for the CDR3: TGCAGCGTTGCTTTAACCGGGACAGCTAGTTACACAGATACGCAGTATTTT. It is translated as CSVALTGTASYTDTQYF.

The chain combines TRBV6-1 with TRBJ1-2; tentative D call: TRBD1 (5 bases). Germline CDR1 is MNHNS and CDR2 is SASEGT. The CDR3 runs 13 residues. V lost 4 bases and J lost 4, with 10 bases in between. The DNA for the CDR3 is TGTGCCAGCAGTGGGGGGGGAATCTATGGCTACACCTTC. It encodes CASSGGGIYGYTF.

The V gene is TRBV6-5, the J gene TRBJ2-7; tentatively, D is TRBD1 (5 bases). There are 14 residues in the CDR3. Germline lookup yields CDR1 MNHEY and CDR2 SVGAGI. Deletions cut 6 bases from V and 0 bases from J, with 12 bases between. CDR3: CASSRQLDSYEQYF. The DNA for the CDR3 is TGTGCCAGCAGCCGACAGCTTGACTCCTACGAGCAGTACTTC.

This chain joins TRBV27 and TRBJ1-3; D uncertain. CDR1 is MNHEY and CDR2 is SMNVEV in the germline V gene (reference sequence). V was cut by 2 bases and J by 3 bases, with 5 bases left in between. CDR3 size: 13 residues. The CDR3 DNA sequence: TGTGCCAGCAGTTTAGGGTTTGGAAACACCATATATTTT. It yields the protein CASSLGFGNTIYF.

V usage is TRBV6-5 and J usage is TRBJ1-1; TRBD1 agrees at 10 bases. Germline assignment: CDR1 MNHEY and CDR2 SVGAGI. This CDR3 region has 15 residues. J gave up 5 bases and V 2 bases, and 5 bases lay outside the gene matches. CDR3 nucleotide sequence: TGTGCCAGCAGTTACACGGACAGGGGGAGTACTGAAGCTTTCTTT. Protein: CASSYTDRGSTEAFF.

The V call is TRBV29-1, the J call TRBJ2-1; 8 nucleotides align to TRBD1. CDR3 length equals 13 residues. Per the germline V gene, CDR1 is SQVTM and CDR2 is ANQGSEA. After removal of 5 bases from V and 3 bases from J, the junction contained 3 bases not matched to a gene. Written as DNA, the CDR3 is TGCAGCGTTTTGGGACAGGACTACAATGAGCAGTTCTTC. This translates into CSVLGQDYNEQFF.

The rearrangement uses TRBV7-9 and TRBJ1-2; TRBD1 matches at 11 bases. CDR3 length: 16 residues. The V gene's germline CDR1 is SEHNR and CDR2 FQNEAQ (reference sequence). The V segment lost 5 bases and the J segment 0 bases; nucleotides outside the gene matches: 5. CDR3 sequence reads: CASSHTGQGANYGYTF. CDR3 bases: TGTGCCAGCAGCCATACGGGACAGGGGGCTAACTATGGCTACACCTTC.

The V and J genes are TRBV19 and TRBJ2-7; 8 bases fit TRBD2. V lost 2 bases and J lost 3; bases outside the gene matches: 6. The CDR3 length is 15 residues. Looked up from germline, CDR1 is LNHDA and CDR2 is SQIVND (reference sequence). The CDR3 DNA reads TGTGCCAGTAGTATATTAGCGGGACCTTACTACGAGCAGTACTTC. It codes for CASSILAGPYYEQYF.

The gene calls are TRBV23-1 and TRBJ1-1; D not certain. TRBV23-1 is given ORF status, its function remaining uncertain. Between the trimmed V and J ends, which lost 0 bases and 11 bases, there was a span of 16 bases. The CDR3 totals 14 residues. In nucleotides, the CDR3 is TGCGCCAGCAGTCAATCGACGACCCCAAAAGGGGCTTTCTTT. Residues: CASSQSTTPKGAFF.

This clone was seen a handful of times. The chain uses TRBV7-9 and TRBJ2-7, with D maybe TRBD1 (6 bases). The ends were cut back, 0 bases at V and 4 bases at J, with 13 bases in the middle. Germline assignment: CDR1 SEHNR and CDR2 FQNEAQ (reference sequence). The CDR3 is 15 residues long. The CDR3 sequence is CASSLAVGRGYEQYF. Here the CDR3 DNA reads TGTGCCAGCAGCTTAGCGGTGGGAAGGGGGTACGAGCAGTACTTC.

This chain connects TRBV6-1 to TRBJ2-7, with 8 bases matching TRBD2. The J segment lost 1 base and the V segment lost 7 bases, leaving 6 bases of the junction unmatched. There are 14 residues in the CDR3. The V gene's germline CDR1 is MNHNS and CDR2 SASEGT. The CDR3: CASTWAGGSYEQYF. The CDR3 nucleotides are TGTGCCAGCACGTGGGCGGGGGGATCCTACGAGCAGTACTTC.

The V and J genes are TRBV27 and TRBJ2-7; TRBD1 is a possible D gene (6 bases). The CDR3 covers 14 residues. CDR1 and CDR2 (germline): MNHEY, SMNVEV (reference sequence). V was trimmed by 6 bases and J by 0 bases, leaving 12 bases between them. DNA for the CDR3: TGTGCCAGCAGCCCGAGGGGGAGCTCCTACGAGCAGTACTTC. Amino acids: CASSPRGSSYEQYF.

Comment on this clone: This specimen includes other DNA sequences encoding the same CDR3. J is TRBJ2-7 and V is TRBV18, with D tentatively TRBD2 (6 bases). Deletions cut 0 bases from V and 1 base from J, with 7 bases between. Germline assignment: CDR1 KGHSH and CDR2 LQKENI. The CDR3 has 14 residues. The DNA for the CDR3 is TGTGCCAGCTCACCACCGGCGGGATCCTACGAGCAGTACTTC. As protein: CASSPPAGSYEQYF.

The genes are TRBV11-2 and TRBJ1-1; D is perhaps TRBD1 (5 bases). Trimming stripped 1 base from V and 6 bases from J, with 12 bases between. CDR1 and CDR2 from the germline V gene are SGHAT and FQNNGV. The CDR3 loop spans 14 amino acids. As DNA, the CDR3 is TGTGCCAGCAGCTTAGGCCAGGGTCGCGCTGAAGCTTTCTTT. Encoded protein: CASSLGQGRAEAFF.

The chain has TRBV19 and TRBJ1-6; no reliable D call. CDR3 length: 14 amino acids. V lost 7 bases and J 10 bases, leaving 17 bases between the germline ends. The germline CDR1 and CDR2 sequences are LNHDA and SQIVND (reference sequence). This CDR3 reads CASTGERSKSPLHF. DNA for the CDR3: TGTGCCAGTACAGGTGAACGGTCTAAATCACCCCTCCACTTT. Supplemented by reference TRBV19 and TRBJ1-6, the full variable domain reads DGGITQSPKYLFRKEGQNVTLSCEQNLNHDAMYWYRQDPGQGLRLIYYSQIVNDFQKGDIAEGYSVSREKKESFPLTVTSAQKNPTAFYLCASTGERSKSPLHFGNGTRLTVT.

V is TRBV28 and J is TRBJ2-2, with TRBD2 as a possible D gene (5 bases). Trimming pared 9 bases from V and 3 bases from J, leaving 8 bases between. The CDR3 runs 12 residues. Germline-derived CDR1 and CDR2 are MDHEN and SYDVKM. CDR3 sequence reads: CASPSYTGELFF. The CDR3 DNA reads TGTGCCAGTCCTAGCTACACCGGGGAGCTGTTTTTT.

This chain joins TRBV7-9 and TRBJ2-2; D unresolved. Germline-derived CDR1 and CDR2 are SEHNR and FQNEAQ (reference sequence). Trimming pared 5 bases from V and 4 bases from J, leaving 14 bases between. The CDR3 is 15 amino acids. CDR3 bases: TGTGCCAGCAGCCCCTTGCCGGATCCCACCGGGGAGCTGTTTTTT. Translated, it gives CASSPLPDPTGELFF.

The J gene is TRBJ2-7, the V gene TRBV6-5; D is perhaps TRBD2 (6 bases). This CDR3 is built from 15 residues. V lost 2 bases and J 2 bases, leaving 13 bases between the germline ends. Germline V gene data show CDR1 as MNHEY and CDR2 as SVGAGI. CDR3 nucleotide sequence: TGTGCCAGCAGTTACAGTTCTAGCGTAACCTACGAGCAGTACTTC. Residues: CASSYSSSVTYEQYF.

DNA of the CDR3: TGTGCCAGCAGTTACGACAGAAGAGATACGCAGTATTTT. It translates to CASSYDRRDTQYF. This chain links TRBV27 with TRBJ2-3; D perhaps matches TRBD1 (5 bases). The CDR3 has 13 residues. V shed 4 bases and J shed 5 bases, with 10 bases lying between them. CDR1 is MNHEY and CDR2 is SMNVEV in the germline V gene (reference sequence).

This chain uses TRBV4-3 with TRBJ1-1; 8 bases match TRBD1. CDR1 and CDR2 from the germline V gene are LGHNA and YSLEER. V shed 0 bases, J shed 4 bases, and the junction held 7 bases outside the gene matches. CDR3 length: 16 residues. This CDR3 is CASSQDFQGAATEAFF. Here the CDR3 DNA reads TGCGCCAGCAGCCAAGATTTCCAGGGGGCAGCCACTGAAGCTTTCTTT.

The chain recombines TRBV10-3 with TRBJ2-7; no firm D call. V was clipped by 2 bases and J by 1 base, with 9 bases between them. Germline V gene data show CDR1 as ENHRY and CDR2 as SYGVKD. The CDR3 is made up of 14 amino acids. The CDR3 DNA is TGTGCCATCAGTGAGGACTCTCTATCCTACGAGCAGTACTTC. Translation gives CAISEDSLSYEQYF.